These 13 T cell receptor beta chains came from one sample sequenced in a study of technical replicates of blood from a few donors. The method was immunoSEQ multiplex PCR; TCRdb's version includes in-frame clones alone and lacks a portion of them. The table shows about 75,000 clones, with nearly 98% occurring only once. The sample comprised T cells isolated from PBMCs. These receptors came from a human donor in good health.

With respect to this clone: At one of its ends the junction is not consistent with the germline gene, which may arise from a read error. This chain's CDR3 is CASSLSGQNYGYTF. CDR3 bases: TGTGCCAGCAGTTTATCTGGACAGAACTACGGCTACACCTTC. V and J are TRBV28 and TRBJ1-2; weak D call: TRBD1 (6 bases). Germline V gives CDR1 MDHEN, CDR2 SYDVKM. The CDR3 is 14 amino acids.

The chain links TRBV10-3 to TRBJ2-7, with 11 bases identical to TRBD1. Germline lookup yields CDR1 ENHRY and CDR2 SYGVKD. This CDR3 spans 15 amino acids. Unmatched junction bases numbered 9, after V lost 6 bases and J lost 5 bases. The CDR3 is CAISQDRGRGHEQYF. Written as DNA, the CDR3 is TGTGCCATCAGCCAGGACAGGGGGCGAGGTCACGAGCAGTACTTC.

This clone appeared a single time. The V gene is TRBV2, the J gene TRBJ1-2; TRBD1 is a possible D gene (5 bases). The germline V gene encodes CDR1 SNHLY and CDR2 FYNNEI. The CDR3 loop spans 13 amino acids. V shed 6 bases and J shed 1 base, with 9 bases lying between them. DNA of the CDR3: TGTGCCAGCAGCCCCAGGGTTAACTATGGCTACACCTTC. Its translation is CASSPRVNYGYTF.

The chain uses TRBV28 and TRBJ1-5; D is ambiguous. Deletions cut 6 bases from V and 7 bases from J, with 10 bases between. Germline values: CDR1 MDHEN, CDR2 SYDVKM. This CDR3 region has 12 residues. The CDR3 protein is CASREGSQPQHF. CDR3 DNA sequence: TGTGCCAGCAGAGAGGGAAGCCAGCCCCAGCATTTT.

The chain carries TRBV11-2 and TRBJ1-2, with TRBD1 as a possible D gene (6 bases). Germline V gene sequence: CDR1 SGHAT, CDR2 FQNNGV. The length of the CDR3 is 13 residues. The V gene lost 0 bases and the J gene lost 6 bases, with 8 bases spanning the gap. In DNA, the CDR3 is TGTGCCAGCAGCTTAGATAGGACAGATGGCTACACCTTC. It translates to CASSLDRTDGYTF.

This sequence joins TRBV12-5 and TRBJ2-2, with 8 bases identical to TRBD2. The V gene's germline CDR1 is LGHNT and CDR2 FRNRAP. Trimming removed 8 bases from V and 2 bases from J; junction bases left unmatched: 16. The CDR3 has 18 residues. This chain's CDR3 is CASLSSIGSGDNTGELFF. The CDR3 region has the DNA TGTGCTAGTCTGTCCTCGATCGGTAGCGGGGATAACACCGGGGAGCTGTTTTTT.

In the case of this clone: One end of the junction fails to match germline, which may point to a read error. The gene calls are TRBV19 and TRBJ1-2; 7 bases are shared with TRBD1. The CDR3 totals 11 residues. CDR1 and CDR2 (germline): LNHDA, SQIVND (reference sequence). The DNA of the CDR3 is TGTGCCAGTAGAATAGGGGGCGGCTACACCTTC. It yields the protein CASRIGGGYTF.

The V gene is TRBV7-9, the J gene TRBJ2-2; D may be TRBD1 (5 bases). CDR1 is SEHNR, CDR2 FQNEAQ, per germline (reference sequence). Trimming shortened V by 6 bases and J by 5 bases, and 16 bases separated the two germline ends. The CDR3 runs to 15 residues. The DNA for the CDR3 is TGTGCCAGCAGGTCTCCGAGACAGAAAACCGGGGAGCTGTTTTTT. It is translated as CASRSPRQKTGELFF.

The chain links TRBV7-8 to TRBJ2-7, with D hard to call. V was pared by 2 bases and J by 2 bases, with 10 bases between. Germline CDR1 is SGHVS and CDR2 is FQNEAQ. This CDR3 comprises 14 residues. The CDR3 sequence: CASSLQQYPYEQYF. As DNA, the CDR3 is TGTGCCAGCAGCTTACAACAGTACCCCTACGAGCAGTACTTC.

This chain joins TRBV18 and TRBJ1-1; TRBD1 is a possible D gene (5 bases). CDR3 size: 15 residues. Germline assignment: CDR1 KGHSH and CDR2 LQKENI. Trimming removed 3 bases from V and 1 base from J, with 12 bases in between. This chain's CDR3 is CASSPMEGTNTEAFF. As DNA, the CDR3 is TGTGCCAGCTCACCCATGGAGGGGACGAACACTGAAGCTTTCTTT.

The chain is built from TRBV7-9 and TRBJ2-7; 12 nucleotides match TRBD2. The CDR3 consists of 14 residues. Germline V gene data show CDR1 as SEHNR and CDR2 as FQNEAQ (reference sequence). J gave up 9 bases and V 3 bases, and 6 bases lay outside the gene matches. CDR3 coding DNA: TGTGCCAGCAGCTTCCAAGGGGGACTAGCGGGGCAGTACTTC. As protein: CASSFQGGLAGQYF. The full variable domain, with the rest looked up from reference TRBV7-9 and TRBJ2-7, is DTGVSQNPRHKITKRGQNVTFRCDPISEHNRLYWYRQTLGQGPEFLTYFQNEAQLEKSRLLSDRFSAERPKGSFSTLEIQRTEQGDSAMYLCASSFQGGLAGQYFGPGTRLTVT.

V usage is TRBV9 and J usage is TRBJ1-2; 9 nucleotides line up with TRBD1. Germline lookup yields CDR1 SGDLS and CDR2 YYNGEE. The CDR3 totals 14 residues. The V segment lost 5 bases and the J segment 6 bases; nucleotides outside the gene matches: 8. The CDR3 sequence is CASRAGQGVNGYTF. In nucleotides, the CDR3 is TGTGCCAGCAGAGCGGGACAGGGAGTAAATGGCTACACCTTC.

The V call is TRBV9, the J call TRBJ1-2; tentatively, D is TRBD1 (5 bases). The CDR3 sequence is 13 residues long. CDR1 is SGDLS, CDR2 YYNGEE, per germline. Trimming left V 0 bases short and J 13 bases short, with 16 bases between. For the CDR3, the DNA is TGTGCCAGCAGCGTAGAGGTGGAGACAGATCCCACCTTC. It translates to CASSVEVETDPTF.